The 26 T cell receptor beta chains below were found in one sample sequenced in a study of blood T cell repertoires in COVID-19. Using immunoSEQ multiplex PCR, the repertoire was profiled, and TCRdb retains in-frame clones only, with some absent. The repertoire consists of about 52,000 clones, with approximately 85% occurring once and the leading ten covering roughly 29%. The specimen sequenced was peripheral blood. The receptors derive from a woman older than 75 with COVID-19, enrolled during active disease.

This chain joins TRBV5-8 and TRBJ2-7; D ambiguous. Germline V gives CDR1 SGHTS, CDR2 YDEGEE. Between the trimmed V and J ends, which lost 2 bases and 3 bases, there was a span of 12 bases. The CDR3 consists of 14 residues. The CDR3 loop is CASSFLGSNYEQYF. The CDR3 bases are TGTGCCAGCAGCTTTTTGGGCAGCAACTACGAGCAGTACTTC. Drawing the rest from reference TRBV5-8 and TRBJ2-7, the complete variable domain is EAGVTQSPTHLIKTRGQQATLRCSPISGHTSVYWYQQALGLGLQFLLWYDEGEERNRGNFPPRFSGRQFPNYSSELNVNALELEDSALYLCASSFLGSNYEQYFGPGTRLTVT.

The chain employs TRBV14 and TRBJ2-7; 8 bases are a match to TRBD1. Germline CDR1 reads SGHDN; CDR2 reads FVKESK. The CDR3 sequence is 16 residues long. V trimming: 4 bases; J trimming: 5 bases; junction bases outside the gene matches: 13. The CDR3 sequence: CASSPLLRTGNHEQYF. CDR3 nucleotides: TGTGCCAGCAGCCCTCTCCTACGGACAGGGAACCACGAGCAGTACTTC.

The chain carries TRBV27 and TRBJ2-3, with a weak D call TRBD1 (6 bases). CDR1 and CDR2 (germline): MNHEY, SMNVEV (reference sequence). The CDR3 length is 16 residues. V gave up 0 bases and J gave up 5 bases, with 15 bases separating them. In DNA, the CDR3 is TGTGCCAGCAGTTTATCCTATCAGGGGAGAAAAGATACGCAGTATTTT. Translating it yields CASSLSYQGRKDTQYF.

The chain recombines TRBV28 with TRBJ2-1; TRBD2 agrees at 10 bases. The CDR3 is 17 residues long. J gave up 4 bases and V 4 bases, and 10 bases lay outside the gene matches. The germline V gene encodes CDR1 MDHEN and CDR2 SYDVKM. CDR3 loop: CASSSPPGTSAYNEQFF. In nucleotides, the CDR3 is TGTGCCAGCAGTTCCCCTCCCGGGACTAGCGCATACAATGAGCAGTTCTTC.

The rearrangement joins TRBV5-1 to TRBJ1-2, with unresolved D. Deletions cut 0 bases from V and 7 bases from J, with 19 bases between. The CDR3 is 16 residues long. CDR1 is SGHRS, CDR2 YFSETQ, per germline. CDR3: CASSLATAAFSGGYTF. The CDR3 coding sequence is TGCGCCAGCAGCTTGGCCACAGCGGCGTTTTCGGGTGGCTACACCTTC.

The chain links TRBV6-4 to TRBJ1-4; D is unresolved. Trimming took 0 bases from V and 10 from J, leaving 6 bases between them. The CDR3 has 12 amino acids. Germline lookup yields CDR1 MRHNA and CDR2 SNTAGT. The CDR3 coding sequence is TGTGCCAGCAGTGACTCAGGCGGAAAACTGTTTTTT. Protein product: CASSDSGGKLFF.

The gene calls are TRBV11-3 and TRBJ2-4; the match to TRBD1 covers 10 bases. The CDR3 sequence is 17 residues long. Germline V lookup: CDR1 SGHNT, CDR2 YENEEA. The trim removed 5 bases at V and 4 bases at J, leaving 11 bases unmatched. CDR3 protein: CASSAQSGQGIKNIQYF. In DNA, the CDR3 is TGTGCCAGCAGCGCCCAGTCGGGACAGGGGATAAAAAACATTCAGTACTTC.

The gene calls are TRBV11-3 and TRBJ2-1, with 13 bases that match TRBD2. Trimming removed 5 bases from V and 3 bases from J; junction bases left unmatched: 7. Germline assignment: CDR1 SGHNT and CDR2 YENEEA. The length of the CDR3 is 17 residues. CDR3 region: CASSPRTSGSFYNEQFF. In DNA, the CDR3 is TGTGCCAGCAGCCCGCGGACTAGCGGGAGTTTCTACAATGAGCAGTTCTTC. The full variable domain, with the rest looked up from reference TRBV11-3 and TRBJ2-1, is EAGVVQSPRYKIIEKKQPVAFWCNPISGHNTLYWYLQNLGQGPELLIRYENEEAVDDSQLPKDRFSAERLKGVDSTLKIQPAELGDSAVYLCASSPRTSGSFYNEQFFGPGTRLTVL.

This clone was picked up a small number of times. V and J are TRBV7-9 and TRBJ2-1; 10 bases line up with TRBD2. The CDR3 runs to 15 residues. With 4 bases clipped from V and 6 bases from J, the junction kept 6 bases outside the gene matches. Germline lookup yields CDR1 SEHNR and CDR2 FQNEAQ (reference sequence). The DNA of the CDR3 is TGTGCCAGCAGCTCCGGACTAGCGGATACCAATGAGCAGTTCTTC. As protein: CASSSGLADTNEQFF.

This CDR3 is CASSASGTSGYEQYF. For the CDR3, the DNA is TGTGCCAGCAGCGCCTCCGGGACTAGCGGCTACGAGCAGTACTTC. The V and J genes are TRBV9 and TRBJ2-7; TRBD2 aligns across 11 bases. CDR3 size: 15 residues. Germline V CDR1 and CDR2: SGDLS, YYNGEE. Losses at the gene ends were 3 bases for V and 3 bases for J; bases not matched to a gene: 5.

CDR3 nucleotide sequence: TGTGCCAGCAGCCTTTTCGGGACAGGGAGGCAAGAGACCCAGTACTTC. Residues: CASSLFGTGRQETQYF. The rearrangement links TRBV28 to TRBJ2-5; TRBD1 matches 9 bases. The germline V gene encodes CDR1 MDHEN and CDR2 SYDVKM. Trimming cost V 6 bases and J 2 bases; bases outside gene matches: 10. The CDR3 covers 16 residues.

This clone was counted at least ten times. In DNA form, the CDR3 reads TGCAGCGTTGGGCGGGAGTACACCGGGGAGCTGTTTTTT. Protein: CSVGREYTGELFF. The V and J genes are TRBV29-1 and TRBJ2-2; TRBD2 matches at 7 bases. CDR1 is SQVTM, CDR2 ANQGSEA, per germline. V was clipped by 4 bases and J by 3 bases; unmatched bases: 2. The CDR3 is 13 amino acids.

This clone was counted a single time. This CDR3 reads CASSRTGRNEQFF. The CDR3 DNA follows: TGTGCCAGCAGCCGGACAGGACGCAATGAGCAGTTCTTC. V is TRBV11-2 and J is TRBJ2-1, with 7 bases identical to TRBD1. J lost 6 bases, V lost 5 bases, and 4 bases had no gene match. The CDR3 extends over 13 amino acids. The germline V gene has CDR1 SGHAT and CDR2 FQNNGV.

The CDR3 DNA follows: TGTGCCAGCAGCTTATACTCGGGAGGCCCGGGCTACAATGAGCAGTTCTTC. Translated, it gives CASSLYSGGPGYNEQFF. The rearrangement joins TRBV11-3 to TRBJ2-1; 7 bases agree with TRBD2. The ends lost 2 bases at V and 3 bases at J; junction bases unmatched: 10. The CDR3 loop spans 17 amino acids. Germline V CDR1 and CDR2: SGHNT, YENEEA. The variable domain in full, with the rest retrieved from reference TRBV11-3 and TRBJ2-1, is EAGVVQSPRYKIIEKKQPVAFWCNPISGHNTLYWYLQNLGQGPELLIRYENEEAVDDSQLPKDRFSAERLKGVDSTLKIQPAELGDSAVYLCASSLYSGGPGYNEQFFGPGTRLTVL.

This sequence joins TRBV4-1 and TRBJ2-1; 8 nucleotides align to TRBD2. This CDR3 contains 16 residues. The ends lost 0 bases at V and 10 bases at J; junction bases unmatched: 11. Germline V CDR1 and CDR2: MGHRA, YSYEKL. The DNA of the CDR3 is TGCGCCAGCAGCCAAGATGTACGGGAGGGGTCGTGGGAGCAGTTCTTC. Protein: CASSQDVREGSWEQFF.

The V and J genes are TRBV10-3 and TRBJ2-1; 11 bases are a match to TRBD2. After removal of 6 bases from V and 6 bases from J, the junction contained 7 bases not matched to a gene. The CDR3 sequence is 15 residues long. Germline V lookup: CDR1 ENHRY, CDR2 SYGVKD. The CDR3 spells CAIRTGTSGSNEQFF. In DNA, the CDR3 is TGTGCCATCAGAACAGGGACTAGCGGCAGCAATGAGCAGTTCTTC.

This chain links TRBV5-1 with TRBJ1-1, with TRBD1 identical over 7 bases. CDR3 size: 15 residues. Unmatched junction bases numbered 4, after V lost 2 bases and J lost 0 bases. Germline V gene data show CDR1 as SGHRS and CDR2 as YFSETQ. CDR3 DNA: TGCGCCAGCAGCTTAGGGGGCGACATGAACACTGAAGCTTTCTTT. Translated, it gives CASSLGGDMNTEAFF.

CDR3 sequence reads: CSVEQGAGQPQHF. CDR3 DNA sequence: TGCAGCGTGGAACAGGGGGCAGGTCAGCCCCAGCATTTT. The gene calls are TRBV29-1 and TRBJ1-5, with 9 nucleotides matching TRBD1. Germline V gene lookup returns CDR1 SQVTM and CDR2 ANQGSEA. CDR3 length: 13 amino acids. V was pared by 6 bases and J by 6 bases, with 6 bases of the junction left unmatched.

This sequence joins TRBV12-3 or TRBV12-4 and TRBJ1-4, with a tentative D call TRBD1 (6 bases). The CDR3 extends over 13 amino acids. Trimming took 4 bases from V and 8 from J, leaving 11 bases between them. The DNA of the CDR3 is TGTGCCAGCAGTTCCCTCGGACAGGAAAAACTGTTTTTT. Translation: CASSSLGQEKLFF.

V and J are TRBV20-1 and TRBJ2-3; 16 positions match TRBD2. The CDR3 contains 18 residues. The V gene end was trimmed by 3 bases and the J gene end by 3 bases; junction bases not matched to a gene: 9. Germline V lookup: CDR1 DFQATT, CDR2 SNEGSKA (reference sequence). CDR3 nucleotides: TGCAGTGCTAGTTCCCCGGGACTAGCGGGAGGGAGTACAGATACGCAGTATTTT. This translates into CSASSPGLAGGSTDTQYF.

In its sample, this clone was seen a few times. The chain uses TRBV6-6 and TRBJ1-5; TRBD1 agrees at 7 bases. The CDR3 loop spans 15 amino acids. J lost 4 bases, V lost 5 bases, and 8 bases had no gene match. From germline, CDR1 is MNHNY and CDR2 SVGAGI (reference sequence). CDR3 region: CASSPLHRGNQPQHF. Here the CDR3 DNA reads TGTGCCAGCAGTCCCCTCCACAGGGGAAATCAGCCCCAGCATTTT.

This clone occurred once. The J gene is TRBJ2-3, the V gene TRBV19; 7 positions agree with TRBD1. With V trimmed by 5 bases and J by 0 bases, 5 bases remained unmatched. In germline, CDR1 is LNHDA, CDR2 SQIVND (reference sequence). The length of the CDR3 is 15 residues. CDR3 loop: CASSLQTGSTDTQYF. CDR3 sequence (DNA): TGTGCCAGTAGTCTTCAGACAGGGAGCACAGATACGCAGTATTTT.

The chain recombines TRBV28 with TRBJ1-5; D is unresolved. Germline V CDR1 and CDR2: MDHEN, SYDVKM. The V gene lost 2 bases and the J gene lost 2 bases, with 7 bases spanning the gap. The CDR3 has 14 amino acids. CDR3 sequence: CASSLRSGNQPQHF. The CDR3 DNA reads as TGTGCCAGCAGTTTACGTTCCGGCAATCAGCCCCAGCATTTT.

This sequence joins TRBV10-3 and TRBJ2-7; 7 bases fit TRBD2. With 4 bases clipped from V and 7 bases from J, the junction kept 1 base outside the gene matches. CDR3 length: 11 amino acids. Germline loops: CDR1 ENHRY, CDR2 SYGVKD. The CDR3: CAISGGGEQYF. Written as DNA, the CDR3 is TGTGCCATCAGTGGGGGGGGTGAGCAGTACTTC.

The V and J genes are TRBV19 and TRBJ2-2, with D perhaps TRBD1 (6 bases). The germline V gene encodes CDR1 LNHDA and CDR2 SQIVND (reference sequence). This CDR3 has 17 amino acids. V lost 4 bases and J 2 bases, leaving 17 bases between the germline ends. The CDR3 nucleotides read TGTGCCAGTAGTAGCCCGGGGCAGGGGCCCAACACCGGGGAGCTGTTTTTT. Protein sequence: CASSSPGQGPNTGELFF.

The chain recombines TRBV13 with TRBJ2-1, with 9 bases lining up with TRBD2. Germline assignment: CDR1 PRHDT and CDR2 FYEKMQ (reference sequence). Trimming took 1 base from V and 9 from J; bases not matched to a gene: 28. The CDR3 is made up of 22 amino acids. CDR3 DNA: TGTGCCAGCAGCTTAGTAGTCCCAATCGGTCAGGGACTAGCTTTGGGACGGGGTGAGCAGTTCTTC. Amino acids: CASSLVVPIGQGLALGRGEQFF. The full variable domain, in which reference TRBV13 and TRBJ2-1 provide the parts outside the CDR3, is AAGVIQSPRHLIKEKRETATLKCYPIPRHDTVYWYQQGPGQDPQFLISFYEKMQSDKGSIPDRFSAQQFSDYHSELNMSSLELGDSALYFCASSLVVPIGQGLALGRGEQFFGPGTRLTVL.